These T cell receptor beta chains were read from a single sample in a study of blood T cell repertoires in COVID-19. Measured with immunoSEQ multiplex PCR; TCRdb has only the in-frame clones, and not every one. The sample has 35,000 to 45,000 clones, roughly 92% seen once; the top ten hold roughly 0.35%. The sequenced sample was peripheral blood. The source is a man over 45 with COVID-19, enrolled during active disease. Both conserved end residues are part of each CDR3. The D gene is left open where the match is weak. Clone sizes are given selectively: once, few, many, or a class where the clone is expanded.

j_call: TRBJ2-7
v_call: TRBV5-8
cdr3_length: 13
clone_size: NA
d_call: NA
cdr3_aa: CASTLPRPDSLDF
cdr3_nt: TGTGCCAGCACTCTCCCCCGACCGGACAGTCTAGACTTC

j_call: TRBJ2-3
v_call: TRBV7-2
cdr3_length: 17
clone_size: NA
d_call: TRBD2
cdr3_aa: CASSLAPSGSGSDTQYF
cdr3_nt: TGTGCCAGCAGCTTGGCTCCTAGCGGGAGTGGGTCAGATACGCAGTATTTT

j_call: TRBJ1-2
v_call: TRBV11-2
cdr3_length: 14
clone_size: NA
d_call: NA
cdr3_aa: CASSLAGINYGYTF
cdr3_nt: TGTGCCAGCAGCTTAGCAGGGATTAACTATGGCTACACCTTC

j_call: TRBJ2-3
v_call: TRBV7-9
cdr3_length: 13
clone_size: NA
d_call: NA
cdr3_aa: CASSLIAGPNEYF
cdr3_nt: TGTGCCAGCAGCTTAATCGCGGGACCGAATGAGTATTTT

j_call: TRBJ1-3
v_call: TRBV6-5
cdr3_length: 15
clone_size: once
d_call: NA
cdr3_aa: CASSYRGGDGNTIYF
cdr3_nt: TGTGCCAGCAGTTACCGAGGGGGGGATGGAAACACCATATATTTT

j_call: TRBJ2-7
v_call: TRBV11-3
cdr3_length: 18
clone_size: NA
d_call: TRBD2
cdr3_aa: CASSLVLPPGLGRLEQYF
cdr3_nt: TGTGCCAGCAGCTTAGTCCTACCGCCGGGACTAGGCAGGTTGGAGCAGTACTTC

j_call: TRBJ1-2
v_call: TRBV19
cdr3_length: 14
clone_size: NA
d_call: TRBD1
cdr3_aa: CASRVTGGGSGYTF
cdr3_nt: TGTGCCAGTAGAGTGACAGGGGGCGGTAGTGGCTACACCTTC

j_call: TRBJ1-3
v_call: TRBV6-5
cdr3_length: 15
clone_size: NA
d_call: NA
cdr3_aa: CASILTGLSGNTIYF
cdr3_nt: TGTGCCAGCATCCTAACAGGGCTTTCTGGAAACACCATATATTTT

j_call: TRBJ1-2
v_call: TRBV19
cdr3_length: 14
clone_size: NA
d_call: NA
cdr3_aa: CASSTDTGSYGYTF
cdr3_nt: TGTGCCAGTAGTACGGACACAGGGAGCTATGGCTACACCTTC

j_call: TRBJ2-1
v_call: TRBV19
cdr3_length: 15
clone_size: NA
d_call: TRBD2
cdr3_aa: CASSTPGTSENEQFF
cdr3_nt: TGTGCCAGTAGTACTCCCGGGACTAGCGAGAATGAGCAGTTCTTC

j_call: TRBJ1-5
v_call: TRBV19
cdr3_length: 13
clone_size: NA
d_call: NA
cdr3_aa: CASSIDPGKWRHF
cdr3_nt: TGTGCCAGTAGTATAGACCCGGGGAAATGGCGGCATTTT

j_call: TRBJ1-1
v_call: TRBV2
cdr3_length: 12
clone_size: NA
d_call: TRBD1
cdr3_aa: CASSRETGGAFF
cdr3_nt: TGTGCCAGCAGCCGAGAGACAGGGGGAGCTTTCTTT

j_call: TRBJ2-1
v_call: TRBV18
cdr3_length: 14
clone_size: NA
d_call: TRBD2
cdr3_aa: CASSPDSGRAVLFF
cdr3_nt: TGTGCCAGCTCACCCGATAGCGGGAGGGCCGTTCTGTTCTTC

j_call: TRBJ2-5
v_call: TRBV18
cdr3_length: 14
clone_size: NA
d_call: TRBD1
cdr3_aa: CASSTRQGQETQYF
cdr3_nt: TGTGCCAGCTCCACCCGACAGGGGCAAGAGACCCAGTACTTC

j_call: TRBJ2-3
v_call: TRBV15
cdr3_length: 18
clone_size: NA
d_call: NA
cdr3_aa: CATSRVSFGSGAGDTQYF
cdr3_nt: TGTGCCACCAGCAGAGTATCTTTCGGTAGCGGCGCGGGGGATACGCAGTATTTT

j_call: TRBJ1-2
v_call: TRBV6-6
cdr3_length: 11
clone_size: NA
d_call: NA
cdr3_aa: CASRGDYGYTF
cdr3_nt: TGTGCCAGCCGCGGAGACTATGGCTACACCTTC

j_call: TRBJ2-2
v_call: TRBV29-1
cdr3_length: 14
clone_size: NA
d_call: TRBD2
cdr3_aa: CSVEGGRRVGELFF
cdr3_nt: TGCAGCGTTGAAGGCGGGAGGAGAGTCGGGGAGCTGTTTTTT

j_call: TRBJ2-5
v_call: TRBV4-1
cdr3_length: 15
clone_size: NA
d_call: TRBD2
cdr3_aa: CASSQAAGRAATQYF
cdr3_nt: TGCGCCAGCAGCCAAGCGGCCGGGAGGGCGGCGACCCAGTACTTC

j_call: TRBJ1-1
v_call: TRBV6-5
cdr3_length: 15
clone_size: NA
d_call: TRBD1
cdr3_aa: CASSTKQGEDTEAFF
cdr3_nt: TGTGCCAGCAGTACCAAACAGGGGGAAGACACTGAAGCTTTCTTT

j_call: TRBJ2-3
v_call: TRBV30
cdr3_length: 14
clone_size: NA
d_call: TRBD1
cdr3_aa: CAWSVGGTPETQYF
cdr3_nt: TGTGCCTGGAGTGTAGGGGGCACCCCAGAAACGCAGTATTTT

j_call: TRBJ2-2
v_call: TRBV1
cdr3_length: 18
clone_size: NA
d_call: NA
cdr3_aa: CTSSQDISVASGAGELFF
cdr3_nt: NA

j_call: TRBJ1-5
v_call: TRBV5-8
cdr3_length: 15
clone_size: NA
d_call: TRBD1
cdr3_aa: CASSSQGASNQPQHF
cdr3_nt: TGTGCCAGCAGCTCACAGGGGGCAAGCAATCAGCCCCAGCATTTT

j_call: TRBJ2-7
v_call: TRBV11-3
cdr3_length: 17
clone_size: NA
d_call: NA
cdr3_aa: CASSFAPLSGRTSEQYF
cdr3_nt: TGTGCCAGCAGCTTTGCCCCATTGAGCGGTAGAACCAGCGAGCAGTACTTC

j_call: TRBJ2-1
v_call: TRBV20-1
cdr3_length: 13
clone_size: NA
d_call: NA
cdr3_aa: CSASLGGYGEQFF
cdr3_nt: TGCAGTGCTAGTCTGGGGGGTTACGGTGAGCAGTTCTTC

j_call: TRBJ2-5
v_call: TRBV2
cdr3_length: 13
clone_size: few
d_call: TRBD1
cdr3_aa: CASSRTGQETQYF
cdr3_nt: TGTGCCAGCAGTAGGACAGGACAAGAGACCCAGTACTTC

j_call: TRBJ1-1
v_call: TRBV19
cdr3_length: 13
clone_size: NA
d_call: TRBD1
cdr3_aa: CASSLTGVTEAFF
cdr3_nt: TGTGCCAGTAGTCTTACAGGGGTCACTGAAGCTTTCTTT

j_call: TRBJ1-1
v_call: TRBV6-4
cdr3_length: 14
clone_size: NA
d_call: NA
cdr3_aa: CASSSSPGRTEAFF
cdr3_nt: TGTGCCAGCAGTTCGAGTCCCGGTCGCACTGAAGCTTTCTTT

j_call: TRBJ2-5
v_call: TRBV5-1
cdr3_length: 15
clone_size: NA
d_call: TRBD2
cdr3_aa: CASNPVAGGQETQYF
cdr3_nt: TGCGCCAGCAACCCAGTAGCGGGGGGACAAGAGACCCAGTACTTC

j_call: TRBJ2-1
v_call: TRBV5-1
cdr3_length: 13
clone_size: NA
d_call: TRBD2
cdr3_aa: CASSTGGDREQFF
cdr3_nt: TGCGCCAGCAGCACGGGAGGGGATCGTGAGCAGTTCTTC

j_call: TRBJ2-6
v_call: TRBV18
cdr3_length: 17
clone_size: once
d_call: TRBD1
cdr3_aa: CASSPGQATSGANVLTF
cdr3_nt: TGTGCCAGCTCCCCGGGACAGGCGACTTCTGGGGCCAACGTCCTGACTTTC

j_call: TRBJ2-1
v_call: TRBV28
cdr3_length: 16
clone_size: NA
d_call: TRBD2
cdr3_aa: CASNPTLAGIPEEQFF
cdr3_nt: TGTGCCAGCAACCCCACACTAGCGGGCATCCCGGAGGAGCAGTTCTTC

j_call: TRBJ2-3
v_call: TRBV11-2
cdr3_length: 16
clone_size: NA
d_call: TRBD2
cdr3_aa: CASSSPTSGSRGTQYF
cdr3_nt: TGTGCCAGCAGCTCTCCGACTAGCGGGAGCCGTGGTACGCAGTATTTT

j_call: TRBJ2-3
v_call: TRBV25-1
cdr3_length: 16
clone_size: NA
d_call: TRBD2
cdr3_aa: CASSDPSGSGADTQYF
cdr3_nt: TGTGCCAGCAGTGATCCCAGCGGGAGTGGGGCAGATACGCAGTATTTT

j_call: TRBJ1-4
v_call: TRBV2
cdr3_length: 16
clone_size: NA
d_call: NA
cdr3_aa: CASKDPLTGVNEKLFF
cdr3_nt: TGTGCCAGCAAAGATCCTTTGACAGGAGTAAATGAAAAACTGTTTTTT

j_call: TRBJ2-7
v_call: TRBV29-1
cdr3_length: 13
clone_size: NA
d_call: TRBD2
cdr3_aa: CSVAIAGGGEQYF
cdr3_nt: TGCAGCGTTGCGATAGCGGGAGGGGGCGAGCAGTACTTC

j_call: TRBJ2-2
v_call: TRBV9
cdr3_length: 13
clone_size: once
d_call: NA
cdr3_aa: CASTRGTTGELFF
cdr3_nt: TGTGCCAGCACGCGGGGCACTACCGGGGAGCTGTTTTTT

j_call: TRBJ2-3
v_call: TRBV27
cdr3_length: 17
clone_size: NA
d_call: TRBD1
cdr3_aa: CASSPRTGVGATDTQYF
cdr3_nt: TGTGCCAGCAGTCCCCGGACAGGGGTTGGGGCCACAGATACGCAGTATTTT

j_call: TRBJ2-1
v_call: TRBV11-3
cdr3_length: 20
clone_size: once
d_call: TRBD2
cdr3_aa: CASSLEFGLAGPPGGNEQFF
cdr3_nt: TGTGCCAGCAGCTTAGAGTTTGGGTTAGCGGGACCCCCTGGGGGTAATGAGCAGTTCTTC

j_call: TRBJ2-7
v_call: TRBV7-9
cdr3_length: 16
clone_size: NA
d_call: NA
cdr3_aa: CASRPIQGEAGYEQYF
cdr3_nt: TGTGCCAGCAGACCAATACAGGGCGAGGCGGGTTACGAGCAGTACTTC

j_call: TRBJ2-3
v_call: TRBV20-1
cdr3_length: 13
clone_size: NA
d_call: TRBD2
cdr3_aa: CSASAGEGDTQYF
cdr3_nt: TGCAGTGCTAGTGCGGGGGAGGGAGATACGCAGTATTTT

j_call: TRBJ2-7
v_call: TRBV7-9
cdr3_length: 13
clone_size: NA
d_call: TRBD1
cdr3_aa: CASSIWTGDEQYF
cdr3_nt: TGTGCCAGCAGCATCTGGACAGGGGACGAGCAGTACTTC

j_call: TRBJ1-6
v_call: TRBV2
cdr3_length: 14
clone_size: NA
d_call: TRBD1
cdr3_aa: CASREQGSNSPLHF
cdr3_nt: TGTGCCAGCAGGGAACAGGGGAGTAATTCACCCCTCCACTTT

j_call: TRBJ2-3
v_call: TRBV29-1
cdr3_length: 15
clone_size: NA
d_call: TRBD2
cdr3_aa: CSVEGTSGSTDTQYF
cdr3_nt: TGCAGCGTTGAAGGGACTAGCGGAAGCACAGATACGCAGTATTTT

j_call: TRBJ2-6
v_call: TRBV15
cdr3_length: 15
clone_size: NA
d_call: NA
cdr3_aa: CATSRGGSGANVLTF
cdr3_nt: TGTGCCACCAGCAGAGGAGGGTCTGGGGCCAACGTCCTGACTTTC

j_call: TRBJ2-5
v_call: TRBV18
cdr3_length: 17
clone_size: NA
d_call: NA
cdr3_aa: CASSPVGQPPTGETQYF
cdr3_nt: TGTGCCAGCTCACCAGTAGGACAGCCACCCACCGGCGAGACCCAGTACTTC

j_call: TRBJ1-3
v_call: TRBV25-1
cdr3_length: 13
clone_size: once
d_call: NA
cdr3_aa: CASITHSGNTIYF
cdr3_nt: TGTGCCAGCATTACACACTCTGGAAACACCATATATTTT

j_call: TRBJ2-2
v_call: TRBV13
cdr3_length: 16
clone_size: NA
d_call: TRBD2
cdr3_aa: CASSSGLAGGTGELFF
cdr3_nt: TGTGCCAGCAGCTCAGGACTAGCGGGGGGCACCGGGGAGCTGTTTTTT

j_call: TRBJ2-3
v_call: TRBV19
cdr3_length: 17
clone_size: NA
d_call: NA
cdr3_aa: CASSNLPGRGEVDTQYF
cdr3_nt: TGTGCCAGTAGTAACCTACCGGGACGCGGGGAGGTAGATACGCAGTATTTT

j_call: TRBJ1-3
v_call: TRBV30
cdr3_length: 15
clone_size: NA
d_call: NA
cdr3_aa: CAWSRRTAPGNTIYF
cdr3_nt: TGTGCCTGGAGTCGAAGGACAGCCCCTGGAAACACCATATATTTT

j_call: TRBJ2-7
v_call: TRBV6-4
cdr3_length: 16
clone_size: NA
d_call: NA
cdr3_aa: CASSEPDSTSSYEQYF
cdr3_nt: TGTGCCAGCAGTGAGCCCGACAGCACCTCCTCCTACGAGCAGTACTTC

j_call: TRBJ2-7
v_call: TRBV10-3
cdr3_length: 16
clone_size: NA
d_call: NA
cdr3_aa: CAISESIDGSSYEQYF
cdr3_nt: TGTGCCATCAGTGAGTCGATAGACGGGAGCTCCTACGAGCAGTACTTC

j_call: TRBJ2-1
v_call: TRBV20-1
cdr3_length: 13
clone_size: NA
d_call: NA
cdr3_aa: CSASHQSYNEQFF
cdr3_nt: TGCAGTGCTAGTCATCAGTCTTACAATGAGCAGTTCTTC

j_call: TRBJ2-7
v_call: TRBV7-2
cdr3_length: 15
clone_size: NA
d_call: TRBD2
cdr3_aa: CASSGRLAGVYEQYF
cdr3_nt: TGTGCCAGCAGCGGTCGATTAGCGGGAGTCTACGAGCAGTACTTC

j_call: TRBJ2-7
v_call: TRBV13
cdr3_length: 13
clone_size: NA
d_call: NA
cdr3_aa: CASSAGRGYEQYF
cdr3_nt: TGTGCCAGCAGCGCGGGACGAGGATACGAGCAGTACTTC

j_call: TRBJ1-1
v_call: TRBV18
cdr3_length: 16
clone_size: NA
d_call: NA
cdr3_aa: CASSPSSLELNTEAFF
cdr3_nt: TGTGCCAGCTCACCGTCTAGTTTGGAGTTGAACACTGAAGCTTTCTTT

j_call: TRBJ2-7
v_call: TRBV6-5
cdr3_length: 15
clone_size: NA
d_call: TRBD1
cdr3_aa: CASRLTGQASYEQYF
cdr3_nt: TGTGCCAGCAGATTGACGGGACAGGCTTCCTACGAGCAGTACTTC

j_call: TRBJ1-1
v_call: TRBV6-6
cdr3_length: 14
clone_size: NA
d_call: TRBD1
cdr3_aa: CASSYSDRGTEAFF
cdr3_nt: TGTGCCAGCAGTTACTCGGACAGGGGCACTGAAGCTTTCTTT